This T cell receptor (beta chain) was recorded in a study of blood T cell repertoires in COVID-19. At the level of the study: COVID-19 samples collected from the United States, Italy and Spain covered acute and convalescent phases. T cells, B-cell-depleted T cells, or PBMCs supplied cDNA or gDNA.

Followed over time, Seattle patients had been enrolled while infection was active. Study processing details: Scientists estimated how many nucleated cells there were by amplifying reference gene primers. Profiled with immunoSEQ multiplex PCR; TCRdb holds only in-frame clones, not every one. The V and J calls and clone size are taken from that table; D and trimming were inferred from the DNA. The sample records about 73,000 clones, about 74% being singletons. Germline CDR1 SGHRS, CDR2 YFSETQ. Deletions cut 0 bases from V and 3 bases from J, with 6 bases between. The CDR3 has 13 amino acids. This clonotype originated in a man between 65 and 85 years old with COVID-19, enrolled during active disease. The rearrangement uses TRBV5-1 and TRBJ1-2, with D perhaps TRBD1 (5 bases). Material: peripheral blood. This CDR3 reads CASSLVGDYGYTF. Written as DNA, the CDR3 is TGCGCCAGCAGCTTGGTAGGGGACTATGGCTACACCTTC.